This is a list of T cell receptor beta chains from one sample in a study of T-cell memory formation after mild COVID-19. TCRdb independently ran MiXCR on the 5' RACE reads; one entry per CDR3 protein. The table includes some 450,000 distinct CDR3 sequences, 15% to 20% detected once. The sample taken for sequencing was PBMCs or a T cell subset sorted from them (not recorded which). These receptor sequences come from a man younger than 35 who had mild COVID-19 (a few samples of this study predate the infection). Cell type and time point are not known. CDR3s include the opening cysteine and the closing phenylalanine or tryptophan. D genes are given only for firm matches. Some rows mark clone size as missing; the rest say once, few, many or name a class of expanded clone.

>few|TRBJ2-3|NA|TRBV20-1
CSARAGFGTDTQYF
TGCAGTGCTAGAGCCGGGTTCGGCACAGATACGCAGTATTTT
>many|TRBJ1-6|NA|TRBV4-2
CASSQQDPYNSPLHF
TGTGCCAGCAGCCAGCAGGACCCATATAATTCACCCCTCCACTTT
>many|TRBJ2-5|TRBD2|TRBV5-1
CASSRGNSGGMETQYF
TGCGCCAGCAGTCGCGGTAACTCGGGGGGAATGGAGACCCAGTACTTC
>NA|TRBJ2-5|NA|TRBV7-9
CASSYPPGETQYF
TGTGCCAGCAGCTACCCGCCAGGGGAGACCCAGTACTTC
>NA|TRBJ2-1|TRBD2|TRBV24-1
CATSGAGGPPNEQFF
TGTGCCACCAGTGGAGCGGGGGGCCCTCCGAATGAGCAGTTCTTC
>once|TRBJ1-2|TRBD1|TRBV29-1
CSVVDRAEIYGYTF
TGCAGCGTTGTAGACAGGGCTGAGATCTATGGCTACACCTTC
>NA|TRBJ1-2|TRBD1|TRBV27
CASSLGTGGGGYTF
TGTGCCAGCAGTTTAGGCACAGGGGGCGGTGGCTACACCTTC
>few|TRBJ1-2|NA|TRBV29-1
CSVEGWGTYGYTF
TGCAGCGTTGAGGGTTGGGGGACCTATGGCTACACCTTC
>few|TRBJ2-5|TRBD2|TRBV18
CASSPSGGRGETQYF
TGTGCCAGCTCACCTAGCGGGGGGCGAGGCGAGACCCAGTACTTC
>NA|TRBJ1-4|NA|TRBV10-2
CASSDSGSDEKLFF
TGCGCCAGCAGCGATTCAGGGTCGGATGAAAAACTGTTTTTT
>few|TRBJ2-3|TRBD2|TRBV10-2
CASRKGGRGVTDTQYF
TGCGCCAGCAGGAAGGGAGGTCGGGGGGTCACAGATACGCAGTATTTT
>NA|TRBJ2-3|TRBD2|TRBV9
CASSVGLAVTDTQYF
TGTGCCAGCAGCGTAGGACTAGCTGTCACAGATACGCAGTATTTT
>few|TRBJ1-1|NA|TRBV6-2/TRBV6-3
CASSTSGHRRGTEAFF
TGTGCCAGCAGTACCTCGGGACATCGGAGGGGGACTGAAGCTTTCTTT
>NA|TRBJ2-5|NA|TRBV7-2
CASSLAMWGQETQYF
TGTGCCAGCAGCTTAGCAATGTGGGGGCAAGAGACCCAGTACTTC
>few|TRBJ2-4|NA|TRBV18
CASSPGTTNIQYF
TGTGCCAGCTCACCAGGGACCACAAACATTCAGTACTTC
>NA|TRBJ2-5|NA|TRBV6-5
CASCDSPGGTQYF
TGTGCCAGCTGCGACTCGCCGGGTGGGACCCAGTACTTC
>few|TRBJ2-3|NA|TRBV29-1
CSVPLRLDTQYF
TGCAGCGTACCCCTTCGGTTGGATACGCAGTATTTT
>NA|TRBJ2-5|NA|TRBV18
CASSPPGRSETQYF
TGTGCCAGCTCACCACCGGGGCGGTCGGAGACCCAGTACTTC
>few|TRBJ1-1|NA|TRBV10-2
CASSEGGRTEAFF
TGCGCCAGCAGTGAGGGGGGGCGAACTGAAGCTTTCTTT
>many|TRBJ2-5|NA|TRBV3-2
CASSQDHGVVEETQYF
TGTGCCAGCAGCCAAGATCACGGGGTTGTGGAAGAGACCCAGTACTTC
>few|TRBJ2-3|TRBD2|TRBV7-2
CASILAGGSTDTQYF
TGTGCCAGCATACTAGCGGGGGGAAGCACAGATACGCAGTATTTT
>few|TRBJ2-5|NA|TRBV10-3
CAIRTGQGGGLNEETQYF
TGTGCCATCAGAACCGGACAGGGCGGGGGTCTTAATGAAGAGACCCAGTACTTC
>NA|TRBJ2-1|TRBD2|TRBV10-3
CAMSSGIYNEQFF
TGTGCCATGTCTAGCGGGATTTACAATGAGCAGTTCTTC
>NA|TRBJ1-4|NA|TRBV5-1
CASSLGRDNEKLFF
TGCGCCAGCAGCTTGGGCAGGGATAATGAAAAACTGTTTTTT
>NA|TRBJ2-5|NA|TRBV5-5
CASSPPRIQETQYF
TGTGCCAGCAGCCCGCCACGCATCCAAGAGACCCAGTACTTC
>few|TRBJ2-3|NA|TRBV9
CASSRKPRDTQYF
TGTGCCAGCAGTCGAAAGCCCAGGGATACGCAGTATTTT
>few|TRBJ2-1|TRBD1|TRBV6-6
CASFRDSGALQFF
TGTGCCAGCTTTCGGGACAGTGGGGCCTTGCAGTTCTTC
>few|TRBJ1-2|TRBD1|TRBV20-1
CSARGGQEANYGYTF
TGCAGTGCCCGAGGGGGACAGGAGGCTAACTATGGCTACACCTTC
>few|TRBJ1-1|NA|TRBV2
CAANAGFLPEAFF
TGTGCCGCTAACGCAGGGTTTCTGCCTGAAGCTTTCTTT
>few|TRBJ1-5|NA|TRBV12-3/TRBV12-4
CASTGQSDQPQHF
TGTGCCAGCACCGGACAGTCCGATCAGCCCCAGCATTTT
>few|TRBJ2-1|NA|TRBV5-1
CASTLGLGDLTYNEQFF
TGCGCCAGCACCCTGGGACTCGGCGACCTAACCTACAATGAGCAGTTCTTC
>NA|TRBJ1-4|NA|TRBV18
CASSPGGDNEKLFF
TGTGCCAGCTCACCAGGAGGGGATAATGAAAAACTGTTTTTT
>NA|TRBJ1-4|TRBD1|TRBV7-2
CASSRDRGHEKLFF
TGTGCCAGCAGCCGAGACAGGGGGCATGAAAAACTGTTTTTT
>NA|TRBJ2-3|NA|TRBV18
CASSRGTFLKISTDTQYF
TGTGCCAGCTCACGTGGTACGTTCCTGAAGATTAGCACAGATACGCAGTATTTT
>NA|TRBJ2-3|NA|TRBV20-1
CSASIAGWEDTQYF
TGCAGTGCTAGTATTGCGGGGTGGGAAGATACGCAGTATTTT
>few|TRBJ2-1|NA|TRBV20-1
CSARGRVSYNEQFF
TGCAGTGCTAGAGGCCGAGTGTCCTACAATGAGCAGTTCTTC
>NA|TRBJ1-5|NA|TRBV27
CASSLNGEFNQPQHF
TGTGCCAGCAGTTTAAATGGGGAGTTCAATCAGCCCCAGCATTTT
>NA|TRBJ2-3|NA|TRBV5-1
CASSLTGPARDTQYF
TGCGCCAGCAGCCTGACAGGTCCGGCCAGAGATACGCAGTATTTT